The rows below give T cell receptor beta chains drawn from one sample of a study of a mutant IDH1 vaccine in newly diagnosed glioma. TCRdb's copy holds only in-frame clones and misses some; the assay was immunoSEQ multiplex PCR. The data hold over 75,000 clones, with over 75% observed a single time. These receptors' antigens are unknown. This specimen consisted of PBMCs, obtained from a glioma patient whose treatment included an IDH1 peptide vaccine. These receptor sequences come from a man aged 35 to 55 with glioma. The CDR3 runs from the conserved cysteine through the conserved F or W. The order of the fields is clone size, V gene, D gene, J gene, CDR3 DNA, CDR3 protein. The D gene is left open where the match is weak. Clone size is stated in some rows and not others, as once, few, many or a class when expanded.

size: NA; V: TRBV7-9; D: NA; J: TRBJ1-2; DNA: TGTGCCAGCAGGGCCACAGCGGTTGACTATGGCTACACCTTC; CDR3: CASRATAVDYGYTF
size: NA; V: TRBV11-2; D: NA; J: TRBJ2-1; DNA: TGTGCCAGCAGCTTAGACAGGGGCCGAAGCAATGAGCAGTTCTTC; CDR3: CASSLDRGRSNEQFF
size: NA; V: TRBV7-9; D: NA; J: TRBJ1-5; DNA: TGTGCCAGCACCCCCGGTAATAGCAATCAGCCCCAGCATTTT; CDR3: CASTPGNSNQPQHF
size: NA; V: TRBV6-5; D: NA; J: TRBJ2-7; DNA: TGTGCCAGCAGTTACTCGAGGTGGAGGGTGGAAGGCGAGCAGTACTTC; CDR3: CASSYSRWRVEGEQYF
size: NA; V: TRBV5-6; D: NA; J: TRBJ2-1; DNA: TGTGCCAGCAGCCTGCTCTCACGGCCGAATGAGCAGTTCTTC; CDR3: CASSLLSRPNEQFF
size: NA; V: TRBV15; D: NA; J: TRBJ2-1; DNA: TGTGCCACCAGCAGAGACAGGGCCGGCAATGAGCAGTTCTTC; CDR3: CATSRDRAGNEQFF
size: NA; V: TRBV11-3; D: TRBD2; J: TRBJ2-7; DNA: TGTGCCAGCAGCTTGGGACTAGCGGGAGATTCCGAGCAGTACTTC; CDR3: CASSLGLAGDSEQYF
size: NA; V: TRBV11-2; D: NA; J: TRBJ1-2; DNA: TGTGCCAGCAGCCCGAGGCCAGGGCGGAACTATGGCTACACCTTC; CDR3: CASSPRPGRNYGYTF
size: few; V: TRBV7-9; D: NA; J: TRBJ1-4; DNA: TGTGCCTACCGTGAGGAAAAACTGTTTTTT; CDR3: CAYREEKLFF
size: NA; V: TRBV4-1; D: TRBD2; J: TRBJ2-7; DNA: TGCGCCAGCAGCCCCTTACGGGGGGGGAACGAGCAGTACTTC; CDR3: CASSPLRGGNEQYF
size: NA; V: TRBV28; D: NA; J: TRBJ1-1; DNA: TGTGCCAGCAGTTTACTCACTGAAGCTTTCTTT; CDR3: CASSLLTEAFF
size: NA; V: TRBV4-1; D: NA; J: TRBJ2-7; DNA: TGCGCCAGCAGCCAAGAGGACAGCTCCTACGAGCAGTACTTC; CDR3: CASSQEDSSYEQYF
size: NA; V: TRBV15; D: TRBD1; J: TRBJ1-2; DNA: TGTGCCACCAGCAGAGGGACAGGGGAGGTTGGCTACACCTTC; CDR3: CATSRGTGEVGYTF
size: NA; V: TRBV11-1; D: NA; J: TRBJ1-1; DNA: TGTGCCAGCAGCTCCAGACAGCGGACGAACACTGAAGCTTTCTTT; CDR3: CASSSRQRTNTEAFF
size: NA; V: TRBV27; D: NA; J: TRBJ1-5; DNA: TGTGCCAGCAGTCCTAAACCCCGAGGGGGATATAGCAATCAGCCCCAGCATTTT; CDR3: CASSPKPRGGYSNQPQHF
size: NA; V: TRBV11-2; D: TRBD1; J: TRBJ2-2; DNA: TGTGCCAGCAGCTCGACCCCCGGGACAGGGGGCTACACCGGGGAGCTGTTTTTT; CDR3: CASSSTPGTGGYTGELFF
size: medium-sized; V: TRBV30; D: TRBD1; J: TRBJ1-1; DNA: TGTGCCTGGAGGACAGGGGGTGGTGCTGAAGCTTTCTTT; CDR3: CAWRTGGGAEAFF
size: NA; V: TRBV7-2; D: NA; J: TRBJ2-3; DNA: TGTGCCAGCAGCTTAAGTGGACTCACAGATACGCAGTATTTT; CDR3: CASSLSGLTDTQYF
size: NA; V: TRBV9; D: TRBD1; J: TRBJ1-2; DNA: TGTGCCAGCAGCGAAGAATCCGGGACAGGTGGCTACACCTTC; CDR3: CASSEESGTGGYTF
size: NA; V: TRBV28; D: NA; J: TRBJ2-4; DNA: TGTGCCAGCAGTTTATTTCCTAACATTCAGTACTTC; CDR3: CASSLFPNIQYF
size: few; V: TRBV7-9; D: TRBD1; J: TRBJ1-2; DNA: TGTGCCAGCAGCTTACTGACAGGGTATGGCTACACCTTC; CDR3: CASSLLTGYGYTF
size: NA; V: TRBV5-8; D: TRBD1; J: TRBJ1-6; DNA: TGTGCCAGCAGCTTTAGGGGAACAGGGGGAAAATCACCCCTCCACTTT; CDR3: CASSFRGTGGKSPLHF
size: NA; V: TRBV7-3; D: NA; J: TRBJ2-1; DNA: TGTGCCAGCAGCCCCTCCAGGGGCGGGTCCTACAATGAGCAGTTCTTC; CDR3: CASSPSRGGSYNEQFF
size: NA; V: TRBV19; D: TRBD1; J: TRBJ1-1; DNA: TGTGCCAGTAAAAAGGAGACAGGGGCCACTGAAGCTTTCTTT; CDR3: CASKKETGATEAFF
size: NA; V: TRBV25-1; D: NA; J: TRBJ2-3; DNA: TGTGCCAGCAGTGAATGGGGGACACAGGGCCACCGCACAGATACGCAGTATTTT; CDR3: CASSEWGTQGHRTDTQYF
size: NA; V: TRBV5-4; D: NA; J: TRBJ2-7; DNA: TGTGCCAGCAGCTTGGGGATCGCAGGGACATTCACCTACGAGCAGTACTTC; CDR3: CASSLGIAGTFTYEQYF
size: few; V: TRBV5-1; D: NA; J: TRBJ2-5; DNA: TGCGCCAGCAGCTTGCTAGTACAAGAGACCCAGTACTTC; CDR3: CASSLLVQETQYF
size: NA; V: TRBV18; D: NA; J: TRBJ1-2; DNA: TGTGCCAGCTCACCACCGGGTCTTAACTATGGCTACACCTTC; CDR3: CASSPPGLNYGYTF
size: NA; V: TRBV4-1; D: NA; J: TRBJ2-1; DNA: TGCGCCAGCAGCCGGCCACAGGGTAACTACAATGAGCAGTTCTTC; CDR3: CASSRPQGNYNEQFF
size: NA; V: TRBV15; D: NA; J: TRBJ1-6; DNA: TGTGCCACCAGTACCCCTAATTCACCCCTCCACTTT; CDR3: CATSTPNSPLHF
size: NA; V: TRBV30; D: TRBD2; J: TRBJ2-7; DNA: TGTGCCTGGAGCCATAGTGGACTAGCAAAATACGAGCAGTACTTC; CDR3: CAWSHSGLAKYEQYF
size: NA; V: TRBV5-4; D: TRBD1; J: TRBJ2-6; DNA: TGTGCCAGCAGCTTGTTTGGGACAGGCCTCTCTGGGGCCAACGTCCTGACTTTC; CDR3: CASSLFGTGLSGANVLTF
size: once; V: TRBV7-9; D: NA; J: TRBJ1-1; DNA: TGTGCCAGCAGCTTATTAGGGTTAAAGACTGAAGCTTTCTTT; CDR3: CASSLLGLKTEAFF
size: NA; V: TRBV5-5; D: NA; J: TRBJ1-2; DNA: TGTGCCAGCAGCTTGGTGCATCTCTATGGCTACACCTTC; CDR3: CASSLVHLYGYTF
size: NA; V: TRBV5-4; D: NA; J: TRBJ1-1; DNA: TGTGCCAGCAGAAACACAGGGCCTATGAACACTGAAGCTTTCTTT; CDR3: CASRNTGPMNTEAFF
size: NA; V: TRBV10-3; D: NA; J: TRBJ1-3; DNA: TGTGCCATCAGTGAGTTAATGATTTACTCTGGAAACACCATATATTTT; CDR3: CAISELMIYSGNTIYF
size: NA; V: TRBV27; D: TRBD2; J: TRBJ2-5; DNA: TGTGCCAGCAGTCCCCAATGGACTAGCGGGAGCTACCAAGAGACCCAGTACTTC; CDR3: CASSPQWTSGSYQETQYF
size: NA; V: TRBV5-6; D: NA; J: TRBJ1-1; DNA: TGTGCCAGCAGCTTGGGCCGCACTGAAGCTTTCTTT; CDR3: CASSLGRTEAFF
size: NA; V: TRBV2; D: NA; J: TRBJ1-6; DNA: TGTGCCAGCCGTGAAAGGTGGGCTTCACCCCTCCACTTT; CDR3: CASRERWASPLHF
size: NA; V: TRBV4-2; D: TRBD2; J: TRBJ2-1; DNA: TGTGCCAGCAGCCTCCGAACTTTAGCGGGGGGGCTCGATGAGCAGTTCTTC; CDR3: CASSLRTLAGGLDEQFF
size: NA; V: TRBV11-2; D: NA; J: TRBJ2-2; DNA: TGTGCCAGCAGCTTAACCTATCAGGGCGGCGGGAACACCGGGGAGCTGTTTTTT; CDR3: CASSLTYQGGGNTGELFF
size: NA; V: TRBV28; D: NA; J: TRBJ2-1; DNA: TGTGCCAGCAGTTCGTTGAACTCCGTCGGCAATGAGCAGTTCTTC; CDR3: CASSSLNSVGNEQFF
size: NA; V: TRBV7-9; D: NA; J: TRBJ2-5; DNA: TGTGCCAGCAGGACAGGGAGCGGGGAGACCCAGTACTTC; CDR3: CASRTGSGETQYF
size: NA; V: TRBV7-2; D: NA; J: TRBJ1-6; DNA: TGTGCCAGCAGCCCACGGAATGGAAATTCACCCCTCCACTTT; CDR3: CASSPRNGNSPLHF
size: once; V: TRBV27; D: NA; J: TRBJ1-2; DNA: TGTGCCAGCAGTTCGCCCTCCATGGGAAGGTATGGCTACACCTTC; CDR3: CASSSPSMGRYGYTF
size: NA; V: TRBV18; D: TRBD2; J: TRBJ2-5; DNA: TGTGCCAGCTCACCACTAGCGGGGGGGTTCCAAGAGACCCAGTACTTC; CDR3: CASSPLAGGFQETQYF
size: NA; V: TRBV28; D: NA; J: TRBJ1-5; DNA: TGTGCCAGCAGTTTATCCTTACGACAGACTATTTATCAGCCCCAGCATTTT; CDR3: CASSLSLRQTIYQPQHF
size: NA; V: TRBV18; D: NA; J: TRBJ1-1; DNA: TGTGCCAGCTCCCCCGCAGGGGTGAACACTGAAGCTTTCTTT; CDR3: CASSPAGVNTEAFF
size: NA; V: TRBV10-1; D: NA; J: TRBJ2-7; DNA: TGCGCCAGCAGTGAGTCGTTACAACGATACGAGCAGTACTTC; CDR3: CASSESLQRYEQYF
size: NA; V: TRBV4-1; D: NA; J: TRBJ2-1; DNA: TGCGCCAGCAGCAAACCTGGGGGCTGGGTAGACAATGAGCAGTTCTTC; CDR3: CASSKPGGWVDNEQFF
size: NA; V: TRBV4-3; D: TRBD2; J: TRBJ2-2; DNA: TGCGCCAGCAGCCAAGATTGGGGACTAGCGGGGAACACCGGGGAGCTGTTTTTT; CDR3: CASSQDWGLAGNTGELFF
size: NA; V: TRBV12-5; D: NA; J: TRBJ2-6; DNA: TGTGCTAGTGGTTCGTCCCAGGGGACACTCCGCTCTGGGGCCAACGTCCTGACTTTC; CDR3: CASGSSQGTLRSGANVLTF
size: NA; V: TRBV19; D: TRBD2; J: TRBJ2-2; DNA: TGTGCCAGTAGTATCCGTAGCGGGGGGACCACCGGGGAGCTGTTTTTT; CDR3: CASSIRSGGTTGELFF
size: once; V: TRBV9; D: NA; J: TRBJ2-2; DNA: TGTGCCAGCAGCGTAGGGACAGTGAACACCGGGGAGCTGTTTTTT; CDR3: CASSVGTVNTGELFF
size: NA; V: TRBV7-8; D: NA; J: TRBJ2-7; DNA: TGTGCCAGCAGCTTAGTTGGGGGGAACTGCGAGCAGTACTTC; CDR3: CASSLVGGNCEQYF
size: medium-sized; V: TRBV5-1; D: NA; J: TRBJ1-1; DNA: TGCGCCAGCACCCCCGGCAGGGGACGGAACACTGAAGCTTTCTTT; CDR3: CASTPGRGRNTEAFF
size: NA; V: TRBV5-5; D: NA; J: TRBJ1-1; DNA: TGTGCCAGCAGCTTGGTTGGGAGTACTGAAGCTTTCTTT; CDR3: CASSLVGSTEAFF
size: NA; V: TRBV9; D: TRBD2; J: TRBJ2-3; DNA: TGTGCCAGCAGCGTATCCACTAGCGGGGGGGCAGATACGCAGTATTTT; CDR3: CASSVSTSGGADTQYF
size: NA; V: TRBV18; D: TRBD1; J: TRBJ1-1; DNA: TGTGCCAGCTCTACCACAGGGGATGAAGCTTTCTTT; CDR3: CASSTTGDEAFF